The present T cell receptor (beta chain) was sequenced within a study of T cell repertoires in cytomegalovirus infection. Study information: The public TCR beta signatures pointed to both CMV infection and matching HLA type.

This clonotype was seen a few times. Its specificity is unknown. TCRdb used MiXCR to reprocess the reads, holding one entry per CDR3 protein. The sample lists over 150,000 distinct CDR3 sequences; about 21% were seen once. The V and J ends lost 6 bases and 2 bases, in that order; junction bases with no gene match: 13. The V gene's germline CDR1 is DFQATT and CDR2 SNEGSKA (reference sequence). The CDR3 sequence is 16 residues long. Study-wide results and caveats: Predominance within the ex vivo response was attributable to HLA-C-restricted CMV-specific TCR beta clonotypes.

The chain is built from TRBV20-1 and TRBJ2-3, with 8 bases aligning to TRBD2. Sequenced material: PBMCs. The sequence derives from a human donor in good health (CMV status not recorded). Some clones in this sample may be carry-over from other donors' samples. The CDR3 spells CSAKGKTSGDTDTQYF. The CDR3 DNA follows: TGCAGTGCCAAGGGGAAAACTAGCGGAGACACAGATACGCAGTATTTT.